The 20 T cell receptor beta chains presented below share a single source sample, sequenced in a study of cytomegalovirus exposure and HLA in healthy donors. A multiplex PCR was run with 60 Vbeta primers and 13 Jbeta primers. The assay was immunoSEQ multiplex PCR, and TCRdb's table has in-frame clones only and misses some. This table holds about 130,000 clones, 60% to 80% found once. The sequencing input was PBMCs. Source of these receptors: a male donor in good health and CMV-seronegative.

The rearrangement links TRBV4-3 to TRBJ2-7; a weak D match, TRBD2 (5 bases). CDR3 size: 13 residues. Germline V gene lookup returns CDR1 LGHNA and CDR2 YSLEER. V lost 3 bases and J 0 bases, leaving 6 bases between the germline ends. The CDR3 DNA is TGCGCCAGCAGCCACGGGGTCTCCTACGAGCAGTACTTC. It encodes CASSHGVSYEQYF.

For the CDR3, the DNA is TGTGCCAGCAGCCCTCGAGAGATCCCCAATTCACCCCTCCACTTT. This codes for CASSPREIPNSPLHF. The V gene is TRBV7-2, the J gene TRBJ1-6, with D uncertain. CDR1 and CDR2 (germline): SGHTA, FQGNSA. Trimming stripped 5 bases from V and 7 bases from J, with 15 bases between. This CDR3 has 15 amino acids.

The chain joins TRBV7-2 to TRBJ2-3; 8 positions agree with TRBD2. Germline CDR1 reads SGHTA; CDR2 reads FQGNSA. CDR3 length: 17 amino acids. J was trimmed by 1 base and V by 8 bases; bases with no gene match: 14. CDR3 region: CASFRSSGAGGTDTQYF. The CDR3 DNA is TGTGCCAGCTTCCGAAGTAGCGGGGCCGGGGGCACAGATACGCAGTATTTT.

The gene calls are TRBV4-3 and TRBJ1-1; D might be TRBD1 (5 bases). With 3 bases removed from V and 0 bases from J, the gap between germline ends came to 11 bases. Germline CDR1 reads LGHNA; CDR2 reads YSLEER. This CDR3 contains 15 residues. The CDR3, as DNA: TGCGCCAGCAGCCAGGATGGACAACTGAACACTGAAGCTTTCTTT. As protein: CASSQDGQLNTEAFF.

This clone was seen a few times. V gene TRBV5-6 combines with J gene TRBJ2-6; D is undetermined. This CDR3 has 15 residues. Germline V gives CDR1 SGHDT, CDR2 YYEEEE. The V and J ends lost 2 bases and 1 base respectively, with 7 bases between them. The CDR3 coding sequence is TGTGCCAGCAGCTTTCTGAGATCTGGGGCCAACGTCCTGACTTTC. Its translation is CASSFLRSGANVLTF. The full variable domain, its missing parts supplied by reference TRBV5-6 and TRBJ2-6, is DAGVTQSPTHLIKTRGQQVTLRCSPKSGHDTVSWYQQALGQGPQFIFQYYEEEERQRGNFPDRFSGHQFPNYSSELNVNALLLGDSALYLCASSFLRSGANVLTFGAGSRLTVL.

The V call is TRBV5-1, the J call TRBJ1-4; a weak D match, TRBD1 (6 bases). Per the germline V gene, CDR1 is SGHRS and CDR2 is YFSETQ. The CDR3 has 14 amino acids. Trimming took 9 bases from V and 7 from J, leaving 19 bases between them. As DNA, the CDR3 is TGCGCCACCACCAAGGGGGGGGGACGTGAAAAACTGTTTTTT. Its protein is CATTKGGGREKLFF.

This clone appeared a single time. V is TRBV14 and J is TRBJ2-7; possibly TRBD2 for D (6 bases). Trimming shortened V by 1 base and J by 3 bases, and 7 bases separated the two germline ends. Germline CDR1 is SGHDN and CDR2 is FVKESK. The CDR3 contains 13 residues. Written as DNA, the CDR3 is TGTGCCAGCAGCCAAGTGCGGGGCTACGAGCAGTACTTC. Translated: CASSQVRGYEQYF.

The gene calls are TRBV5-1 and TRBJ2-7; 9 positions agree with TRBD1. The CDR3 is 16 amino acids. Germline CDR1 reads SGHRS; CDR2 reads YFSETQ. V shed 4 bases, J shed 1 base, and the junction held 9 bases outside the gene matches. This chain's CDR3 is CASSLNSGTGSYEQYF. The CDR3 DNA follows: TGCGCCAGCAGCCTAAATTCCGGGACAGGGTCCTACGAGCAGTACTTC.

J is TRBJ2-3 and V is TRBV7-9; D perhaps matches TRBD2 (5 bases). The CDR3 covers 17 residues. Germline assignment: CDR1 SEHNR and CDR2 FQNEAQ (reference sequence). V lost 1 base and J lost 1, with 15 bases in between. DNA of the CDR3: TGTGCCAGCAGCTTAGGTCGAGCGGAGAGACGCACAGATACGCAGTATTTT. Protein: CASSLGRAERRTDTQYF.

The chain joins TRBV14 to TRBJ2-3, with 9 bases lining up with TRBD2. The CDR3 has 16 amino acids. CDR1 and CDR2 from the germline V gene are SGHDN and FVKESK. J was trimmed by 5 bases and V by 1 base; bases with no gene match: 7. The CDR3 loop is CASSQAVVAGVDTQYF. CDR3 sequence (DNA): TGTGCCAGCAGCCAAGCCGTAGTAGCGGGAGTAGATACGCAGTATTTT.

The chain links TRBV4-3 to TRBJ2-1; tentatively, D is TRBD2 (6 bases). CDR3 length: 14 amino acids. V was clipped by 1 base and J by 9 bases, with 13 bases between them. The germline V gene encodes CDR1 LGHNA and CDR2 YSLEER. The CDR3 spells CASSQGGDGSEQFF. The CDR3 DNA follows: TGCGCCAGCAGCCAAGGTGGCGACGGGAGTGAGCAGTTCTTC.

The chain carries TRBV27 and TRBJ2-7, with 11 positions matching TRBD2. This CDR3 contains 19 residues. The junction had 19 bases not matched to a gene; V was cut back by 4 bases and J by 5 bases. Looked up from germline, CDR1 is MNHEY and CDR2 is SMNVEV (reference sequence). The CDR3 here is CASSSTPPRLAGTRNEQYF. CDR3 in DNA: TGTGCCAGCAGTTCTACCCCCCCGAGACTAGCGGGGACTCGGAACGAGCAGTACTTC.

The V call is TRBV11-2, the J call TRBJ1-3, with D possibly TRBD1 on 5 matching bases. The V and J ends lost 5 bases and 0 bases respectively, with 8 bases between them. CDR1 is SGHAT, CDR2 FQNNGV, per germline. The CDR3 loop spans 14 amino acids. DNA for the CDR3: TGTGCCAGCAGCCAGGGCCACTCTGGAAACACCATATATTTT. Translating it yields CASSQGHSGNTIYF.

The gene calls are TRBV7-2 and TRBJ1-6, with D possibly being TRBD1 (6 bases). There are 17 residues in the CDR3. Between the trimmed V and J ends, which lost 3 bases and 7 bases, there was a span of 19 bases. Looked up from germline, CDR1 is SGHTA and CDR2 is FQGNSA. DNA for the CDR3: TGTGCCAGCAGCTTTTCCTACCCTGGACAGCTAAATTCACCCCTCCACTTT. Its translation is CASSFSYPGQLNSPLHF.

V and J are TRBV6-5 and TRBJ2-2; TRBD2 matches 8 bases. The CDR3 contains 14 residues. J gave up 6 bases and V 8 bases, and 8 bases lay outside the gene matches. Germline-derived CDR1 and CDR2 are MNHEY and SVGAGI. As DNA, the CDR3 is TGTGCCAGCGGCGGACTAGCTGCGGCCGGGGAGCTGTTTTTT. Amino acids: CASGGLAAAGELFF.

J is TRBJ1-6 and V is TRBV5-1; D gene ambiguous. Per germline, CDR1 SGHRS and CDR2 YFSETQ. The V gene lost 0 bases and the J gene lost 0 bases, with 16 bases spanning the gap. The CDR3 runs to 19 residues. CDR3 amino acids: CASSLDGSVPSSYNSPLHF. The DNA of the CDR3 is TGCGCCAGCAGCTTGGATGGCAGCGTACCGAGCTCCTATAATTCACCCCTCCACTTT.

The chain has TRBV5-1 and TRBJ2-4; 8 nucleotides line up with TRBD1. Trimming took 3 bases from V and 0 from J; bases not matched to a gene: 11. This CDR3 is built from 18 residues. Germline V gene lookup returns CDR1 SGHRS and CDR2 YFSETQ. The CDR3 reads CASSSGTGEPGAKNIQYF. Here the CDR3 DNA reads TGCGCCAGCAGCTCCGGGACAGGAGAGCCTGGAGCCAAAAACATTCAGTACTTC. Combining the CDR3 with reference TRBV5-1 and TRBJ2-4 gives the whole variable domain KAGVTQTPRYLIKTRGQQVTLSCSPISGHRSVSWYQQTPGQGLQFLFEYFSETQRNKGNFPGRFSGRQFSNSRSEMNVSTLELGDSALYLCASSSGTGEPGAKNIQYFGAGTRLSVL.

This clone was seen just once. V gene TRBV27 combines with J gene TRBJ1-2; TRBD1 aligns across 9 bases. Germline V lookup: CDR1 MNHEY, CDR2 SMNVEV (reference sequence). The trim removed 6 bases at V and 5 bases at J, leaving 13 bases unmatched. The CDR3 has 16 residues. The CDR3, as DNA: TGTGCCAGCAGGGCCGTTGGAACAGGGGGCCAGTATGGCTACACCTTC. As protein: CASRAVGTGGQYGYTF.

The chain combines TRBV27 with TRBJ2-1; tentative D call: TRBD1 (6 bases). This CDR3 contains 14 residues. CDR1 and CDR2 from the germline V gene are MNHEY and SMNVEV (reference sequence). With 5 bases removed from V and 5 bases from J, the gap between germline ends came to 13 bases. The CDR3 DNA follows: TGTGCCAGCAGTGTCCTGCAGGGGAACAATGAGCAGTTCTTC. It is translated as CASSVLQGNNEQFF.

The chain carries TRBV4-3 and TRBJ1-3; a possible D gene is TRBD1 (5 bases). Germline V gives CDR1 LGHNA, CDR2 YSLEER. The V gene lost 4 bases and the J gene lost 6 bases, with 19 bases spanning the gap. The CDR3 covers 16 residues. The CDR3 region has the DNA TGCGCCAGCAGCCCGAGACTAGGGGAACAAGCAAACACCATATATTTT. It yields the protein CASSPRLGEQANTIYF.